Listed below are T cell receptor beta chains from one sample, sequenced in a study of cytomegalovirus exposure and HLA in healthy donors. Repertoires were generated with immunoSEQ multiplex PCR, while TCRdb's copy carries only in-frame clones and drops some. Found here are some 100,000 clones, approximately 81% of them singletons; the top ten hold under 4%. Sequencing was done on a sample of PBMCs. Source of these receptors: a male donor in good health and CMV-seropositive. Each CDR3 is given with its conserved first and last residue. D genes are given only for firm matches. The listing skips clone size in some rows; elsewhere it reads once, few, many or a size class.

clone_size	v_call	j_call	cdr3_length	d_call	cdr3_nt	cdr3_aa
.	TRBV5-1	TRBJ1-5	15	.	TGCGCCAGCAGCCCGGCGGGGGGGAGCAATCAGCCCCAGCATTTT	CASSPAGGSNQPQHF
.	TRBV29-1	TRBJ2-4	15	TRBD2	TGCAGCACAGTCCCGGGACTAGAGGGGCTTGGCATTCAGTACTTC	CSTVPGLEGLGIQYF
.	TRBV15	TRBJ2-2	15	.	TGTGCCACCAGCAGAGATTATAGAGAGACCGGGGAGCTGTTTTTT	CATSRDYRETGELFF
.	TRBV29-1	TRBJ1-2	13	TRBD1	TGCAGCGTTTGGGGACAGGCAAACTATGGCTACACCTTC	CSVWGQANYGYTF
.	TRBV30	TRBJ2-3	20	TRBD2	TGTGCCTGGAGACCTTTCCTCTGGGGGGGGGTTCAGCGCTCCACAGATACGCAGTATTTT	CAWRPFLWGGVQRSTDTQYF
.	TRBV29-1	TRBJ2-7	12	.	TGCAGCGTTGTCGGACAGCCCTACGAGCAGTACTTC	CSVVGQPYEQYF
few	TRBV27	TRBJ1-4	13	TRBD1	TGTGCCAGCAGTCTGACAGGGACTGAAAAACTGTTTTTT	CASSLTGTEKLFF
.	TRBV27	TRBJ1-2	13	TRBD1	TGTGCCAGCAGGCCGACAGGGTCCTATGGCTACACCTTC	CASRPTGSYGYTF
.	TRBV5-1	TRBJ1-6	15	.	TGCGCCAGCAGCTTGGTGACAGGCTCGAATTCACCCCTCCACTTT	CASSLVTGSNSPLHF
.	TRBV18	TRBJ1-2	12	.	TGTGCCAGCTCACCAGTGGGGAGTGGCTACACCTTC	CASSPVGSGYTF
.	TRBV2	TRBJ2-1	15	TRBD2	TGTGCCAGCAGTGACCCACTAGCGGGCTACAATGAGCAGTTCTTC	CASSDPLAGYNEQFF
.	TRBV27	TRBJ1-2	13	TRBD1	TGTGCCAGCAGCACTGGACAGGGAGACGGCTACACCTTC	CASSTGQGDGYTF
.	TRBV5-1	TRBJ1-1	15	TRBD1	TGCGCCAGCAGACTCACCGGGACAGACGACACTGAAGCTTTCTTT	CASRLTGTDDTEAFF
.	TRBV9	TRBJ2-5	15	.	TGTGCCAGCAGCGCCGCCGGGTCAGAGCAAGAGACCCAGTACTTC	CASSAAGSEQETQYF
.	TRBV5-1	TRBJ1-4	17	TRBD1	TGCGCCAGCAGCTTGGCCTGGGGACAGGGCCTTAATGAAAAACTGTTTTTT	CASSLAWGQGLNEKLFF
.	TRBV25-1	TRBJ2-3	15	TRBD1	TGTGCCAGCAGTTTGACAGGGGGAATTGTAGATACGCAGTATTTT	CASSLTGGIVDTQYF
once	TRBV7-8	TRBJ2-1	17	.	TGTGCCAGCAGCTTAGGGGGGCTAGCCATACTAAACAATGAGCAGTTCTTC	CASSLGGLAILNNEQFF